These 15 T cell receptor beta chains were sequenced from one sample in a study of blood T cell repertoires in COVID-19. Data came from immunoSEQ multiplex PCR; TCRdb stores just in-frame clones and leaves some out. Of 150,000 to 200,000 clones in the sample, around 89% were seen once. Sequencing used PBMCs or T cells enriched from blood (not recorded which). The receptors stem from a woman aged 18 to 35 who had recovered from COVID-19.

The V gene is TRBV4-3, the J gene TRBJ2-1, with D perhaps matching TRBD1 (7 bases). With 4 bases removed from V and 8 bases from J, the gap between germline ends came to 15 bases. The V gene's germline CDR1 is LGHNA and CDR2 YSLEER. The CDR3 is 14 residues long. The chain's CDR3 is CASSPGGNLDEQFF. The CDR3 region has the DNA TGCGCCAGCAGCCCAGGGGGGAACTTGGATGAGCAGTTCTTC.

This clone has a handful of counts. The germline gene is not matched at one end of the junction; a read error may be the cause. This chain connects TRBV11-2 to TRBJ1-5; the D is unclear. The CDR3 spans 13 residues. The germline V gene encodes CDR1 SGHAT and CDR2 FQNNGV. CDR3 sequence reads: CASSLDRDHPQHF. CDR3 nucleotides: TGTGCCAGCAGCTTAGATCGGGATCACCCCCAGCATTTT.

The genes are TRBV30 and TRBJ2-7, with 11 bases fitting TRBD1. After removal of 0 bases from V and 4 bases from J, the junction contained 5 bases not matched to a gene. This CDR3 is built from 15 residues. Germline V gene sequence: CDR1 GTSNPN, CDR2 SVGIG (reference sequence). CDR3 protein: CAWSVGTGGPYEQYF. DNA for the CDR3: TGTGCCTGGAGTGTGGGGACAGGGGGTCCTTACGAGCAGTACTTC.

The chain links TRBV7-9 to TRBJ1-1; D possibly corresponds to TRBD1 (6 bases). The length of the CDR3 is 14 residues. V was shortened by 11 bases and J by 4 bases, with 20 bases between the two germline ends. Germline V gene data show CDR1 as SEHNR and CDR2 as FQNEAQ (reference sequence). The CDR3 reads CAFHNRVSGTEAFF. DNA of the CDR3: TGTGCCTTCCACAACAGGGTTTCTGGCACTGAAGCTTTCTTT.

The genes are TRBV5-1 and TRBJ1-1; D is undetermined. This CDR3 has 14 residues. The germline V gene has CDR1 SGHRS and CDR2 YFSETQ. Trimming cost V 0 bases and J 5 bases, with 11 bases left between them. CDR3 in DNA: TGCGCCAGCAGCTTGGAGCCAGAGAGGACTGAAGCTTTCTTT. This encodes CASSLEPERTEAFF. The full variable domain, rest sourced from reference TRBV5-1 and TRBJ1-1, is KAGVTQTPRYLIKTRGQQVTLSCSPISGHRSVSWYQQTPGQGLQFLFEYFSETQRNKGNFPGRFSGRQFSNSRSEMNVSTLELGDSALYLCASSLEPERTEAFFGQGTRLTVV.

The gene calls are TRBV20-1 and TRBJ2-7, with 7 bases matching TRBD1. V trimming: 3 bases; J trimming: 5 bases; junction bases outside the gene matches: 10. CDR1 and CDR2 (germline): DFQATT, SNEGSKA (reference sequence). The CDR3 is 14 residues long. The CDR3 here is CSASGQAAIDEQYF. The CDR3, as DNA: TGCAGTGCTAGTGGACAGGCGGCGATCGACGAGCAGTACTTC.

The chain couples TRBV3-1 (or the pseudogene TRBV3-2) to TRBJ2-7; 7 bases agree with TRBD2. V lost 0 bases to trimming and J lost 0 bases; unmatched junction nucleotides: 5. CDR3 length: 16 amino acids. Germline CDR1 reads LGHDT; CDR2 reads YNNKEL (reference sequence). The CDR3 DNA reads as TGTGCCAGCAGCCAAGACCTATCTAGCGGCTCCTACGAGCAGTACTTC. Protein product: CASSQDLSSGSYEQYF.

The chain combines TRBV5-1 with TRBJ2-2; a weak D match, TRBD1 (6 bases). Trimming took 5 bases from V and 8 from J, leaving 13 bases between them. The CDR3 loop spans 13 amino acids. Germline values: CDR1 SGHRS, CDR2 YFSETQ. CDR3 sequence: CASRGHSEGELFF. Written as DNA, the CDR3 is TGCGCCAGCAGGGGACATTCGGAGGGGGAGCTGTTTTTT.

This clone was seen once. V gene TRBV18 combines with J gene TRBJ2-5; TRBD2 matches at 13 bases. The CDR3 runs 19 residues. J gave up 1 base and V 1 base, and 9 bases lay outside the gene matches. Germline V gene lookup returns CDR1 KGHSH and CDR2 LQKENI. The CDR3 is CASSPLGTSGTGGQETQYF. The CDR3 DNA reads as TGTGCCAGCTCACCACTCGGGACTAGCGGGACTGGGGGCCAAGAGACCCAGTACTTC.

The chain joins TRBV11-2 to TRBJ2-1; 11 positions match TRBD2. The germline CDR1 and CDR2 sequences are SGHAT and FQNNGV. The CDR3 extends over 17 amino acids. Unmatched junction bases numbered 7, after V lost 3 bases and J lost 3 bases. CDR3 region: CASSLRTGTSGYNEQFF. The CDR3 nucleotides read TGTGCCAGCAGCTTGAGGACCGGGACTAGCGGCTACAATGAGCAGTTCTTC.

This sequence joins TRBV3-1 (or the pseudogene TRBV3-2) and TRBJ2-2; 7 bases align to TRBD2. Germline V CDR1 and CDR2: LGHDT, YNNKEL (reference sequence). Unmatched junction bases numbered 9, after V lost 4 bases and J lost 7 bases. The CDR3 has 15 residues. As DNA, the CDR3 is TGTGCCAGCAGCCTGCGGGAGTTGGGGGGCGGGGAGCTGTTTTTT. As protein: CASSLRELGGGELFF.

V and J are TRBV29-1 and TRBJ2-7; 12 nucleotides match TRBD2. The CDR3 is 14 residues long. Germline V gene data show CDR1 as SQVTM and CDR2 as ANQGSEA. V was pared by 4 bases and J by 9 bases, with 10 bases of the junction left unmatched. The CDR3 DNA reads TGCAGCGTTGGACTAGCGGGAGATGCCCTTCGGCAGTACTTC. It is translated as CSVGLAGDALRQYF.

The CDR3 protein is CATSRQGNSPLHF. In nucleotides, the CDR3 is TGTGCCACCTCCCGACAGGGTAATTCACCCCTCCACTTT. V usage is TRBV14 and J usage is TRBJ1-6, with 7 bases aligning to TRBD1. The CDR3 is 13 amino acids. Germline V gene lookup returns CDR1 SGHDN and CDR2 FVKESK. The V and J ends lost 10 bases and 6 bases, in that order; junction bases with no gene match: 6.

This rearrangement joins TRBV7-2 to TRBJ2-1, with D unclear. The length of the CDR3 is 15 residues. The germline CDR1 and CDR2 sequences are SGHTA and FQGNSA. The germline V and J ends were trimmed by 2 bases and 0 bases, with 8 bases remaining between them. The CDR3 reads CASSLIGPSYNEQFF. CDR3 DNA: TGTGCCAGCAGCTTAATCGGTCCCTCCTACAATGAGCAGTTCTTC. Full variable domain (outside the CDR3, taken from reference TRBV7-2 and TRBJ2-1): GAGVSQSPSNKVTEKGKDVELRCDPISGHTALYWYRQSLGQGLEFLIYFQGNSAPDKSGLPSDRFSAERTGGSVSTLTIQRTQQEDSAVYLCASSLIGPSYNEQFFGPGTRLTVL.

CDR3 nucleotides: TGTGCCAGCAGTAGAGTCAGGGGAGGGTACAATGAGCAGTTCTTC. Residues: CASSRVRGGYNEQFF. The V call is TRBV6-5, the J call TRBJ2-1; D is perhaps TRBD2 (7 bases). Trimming took off 5 bases at V and 4 bases at J, with 15 bases between the two ends. The CDR3 contains 15 residues. From germline, CDR1 is MNHEY and CDR2 SVGAGI.